This TCR beta chain was sequenced in a study of neurological immune-mediated disorders. In this sample, this clonotype turned up many times. Time point of the sample: longitudinal time-point 1 (baseline). Looked up from germline, CDR1 is SGHRS and CDR2 is YFSETQ. The V segment lost 1 base and the J segment 1 base; nucleotides outside the gene matches: 5. This CDR3 region has 16 residues. TCRdb called the 5' RACE reads again in MiXCR, with one record for every CDR3 protein. This sample carries tens of thousands of distinct CDR3 sequences, about 10% of them seen once, and the ten largest clones take around 7%.

Specimen: PBMCs. This clonotype originated in a male donor with HTLV-1-associated myelopathy (HAM/TSP). The V call is TRBV5-1, the J call TRBJ2-3; TRBD2 aligns across 8 bases. For the CDR3, the DNA is TGCGCCAGCAGCTTGCAAGCGGGGGTGGGCACAGATACGCAGTATTTT. This sequence encodes CASSLQAGVGTDTQYF.